This TCR beta chain was identified in a study of T cells in Graves' hyperthyroidism and ophthalmopathy. Regarding the study as a whole: Ophthalmopathy and stable hyperthyroidism were told apart by a 13 V-J model.

Per germline, CDR1 MNHGY and CDR2 SVAAGI. V was pared by 4 bases and J by 8 bases, with 14 bases between. CDR3 length: 13 residues. Researchers amplified the TCR beta CDR3 regions from RNA transcripts. TCR CDR3 regions were first amplified by RT-PCR with HTBI primers. MiXCR, run by TCRdb on the multiplex PCR reads, gives a single entry per CDR3 protein. Among over 150,000 distinct CDR3 sequences listed, around 16% were seen once. In regard to this clonotype: Its specificity is not known.

Researchers defined stable Graves' hyperthyroidism as no ophthalmopathy progression within 18 months. Hyperthyroidism, newly diagnosed and lasting under 2 months, affected patients aged 18 to 65. The authors took PBMCs from over 8.5 ml fresh peripheral blood. The sequenced sample was blood. The receptor was derived from a woman aged 45-65 years with Graves' hyperthyroidism. The V gene is TRBV6-9, the J gene TRBJ1-2; D not certain. CDR3 residues: CASSLDRGWGYTF. CDR3 coding DNA: TGTGCCAGCAGTTTGGACCGTGGGTGGGGCTACACCTTC.